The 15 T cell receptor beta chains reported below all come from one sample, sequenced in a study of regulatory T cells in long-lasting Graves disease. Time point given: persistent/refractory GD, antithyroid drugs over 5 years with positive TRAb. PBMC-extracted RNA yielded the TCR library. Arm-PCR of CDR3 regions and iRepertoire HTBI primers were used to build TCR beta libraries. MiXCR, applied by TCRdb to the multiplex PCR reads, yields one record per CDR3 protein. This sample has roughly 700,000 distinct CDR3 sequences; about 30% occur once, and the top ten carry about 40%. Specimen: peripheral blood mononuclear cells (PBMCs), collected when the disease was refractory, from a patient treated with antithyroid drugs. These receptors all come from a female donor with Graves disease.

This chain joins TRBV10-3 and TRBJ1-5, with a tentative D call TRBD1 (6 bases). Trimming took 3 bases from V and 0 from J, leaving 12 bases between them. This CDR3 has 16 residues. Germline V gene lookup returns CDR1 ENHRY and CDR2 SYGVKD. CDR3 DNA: TGTGCCATCAGTGAAAGGGCAGGGGATAGCAATCAGCCCCAGCATTTT. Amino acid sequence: CAISERAGDSNQPQHF.

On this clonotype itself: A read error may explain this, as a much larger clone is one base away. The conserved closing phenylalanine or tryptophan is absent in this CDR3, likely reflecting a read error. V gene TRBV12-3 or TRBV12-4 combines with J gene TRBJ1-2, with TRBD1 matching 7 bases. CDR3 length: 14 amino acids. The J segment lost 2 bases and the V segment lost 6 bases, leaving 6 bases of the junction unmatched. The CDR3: CASSTGTENYGYTL. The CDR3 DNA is TGTGCCAGCAGCACCGGGACAGAAAACTATGGCTACACCCTC.

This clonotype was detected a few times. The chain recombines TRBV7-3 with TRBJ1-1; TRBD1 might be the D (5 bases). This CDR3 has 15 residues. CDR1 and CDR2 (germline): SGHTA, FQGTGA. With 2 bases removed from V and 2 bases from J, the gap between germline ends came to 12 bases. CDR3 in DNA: TGTGCCAGCAGCTTAGGAGGGGTCCCTAACACTGAAGCTTTCTTT. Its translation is CASSLGGVPNTEAFF.

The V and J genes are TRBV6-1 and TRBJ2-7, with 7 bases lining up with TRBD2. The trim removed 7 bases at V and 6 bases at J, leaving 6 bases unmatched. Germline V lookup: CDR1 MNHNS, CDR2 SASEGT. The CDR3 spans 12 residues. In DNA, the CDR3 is TGTGCCAGCAACGAGAGGGAGGGCGAGCAGTACTTC. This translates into CASNEREGEQYF.

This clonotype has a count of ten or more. The CDR3 loop is CASSAFTEAFF. Written as DNA, the CDR3 is TGTGCCAGCAGCGCCTTCACTGAAGCTTTCTTT. The V gene is TRBV2, the J gene TRBJ1-1; D is uncertain. Between the trimmed V and J ends, which lost 6 bases and 4 bases, there was a span of 6 bases. Germline V gives CDR1 SNHLY, CDR2 FYNNEI. This CDR3 has 11 residues.

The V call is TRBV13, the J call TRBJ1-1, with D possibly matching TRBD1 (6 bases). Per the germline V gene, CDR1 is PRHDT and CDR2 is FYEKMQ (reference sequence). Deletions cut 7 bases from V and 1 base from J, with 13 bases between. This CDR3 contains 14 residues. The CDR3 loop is CASKQGGGNTEAFF. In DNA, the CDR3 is TGTGCCAGCAAACAGGGAGGGGGGAACACTGAAGCTTTCTTT.

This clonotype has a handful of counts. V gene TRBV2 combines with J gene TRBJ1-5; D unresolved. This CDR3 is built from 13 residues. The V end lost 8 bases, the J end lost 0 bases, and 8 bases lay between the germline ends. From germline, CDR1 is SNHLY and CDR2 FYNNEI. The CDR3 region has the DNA TGTGCCAGCCGATTCTATAGCAATCAGCCCCAGCATTTT. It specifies CASRFYSNQPQHF.

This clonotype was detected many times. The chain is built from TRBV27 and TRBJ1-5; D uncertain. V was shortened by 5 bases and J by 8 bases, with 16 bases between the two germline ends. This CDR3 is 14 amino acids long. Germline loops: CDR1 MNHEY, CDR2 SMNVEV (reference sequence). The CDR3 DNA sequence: TGTGCCAGCAGTCCCAGTAGGGCTTGGGAGCCCCAGCATTTT. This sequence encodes CASSPSRAWEPQHF.

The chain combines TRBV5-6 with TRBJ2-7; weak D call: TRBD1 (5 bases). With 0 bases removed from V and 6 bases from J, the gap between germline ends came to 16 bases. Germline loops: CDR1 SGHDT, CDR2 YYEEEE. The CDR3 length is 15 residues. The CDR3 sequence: CASSLAEQGSREQYF. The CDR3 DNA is TGTGCCAGCAGCTTGGCCGAGCAGGGTTCACGCGAGCAGTACTTC.

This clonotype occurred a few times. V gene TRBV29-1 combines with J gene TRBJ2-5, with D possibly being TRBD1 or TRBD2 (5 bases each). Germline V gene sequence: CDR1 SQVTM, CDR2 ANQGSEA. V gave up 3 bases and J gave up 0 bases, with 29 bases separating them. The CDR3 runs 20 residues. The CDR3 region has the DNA TGCAGCGTTGAGTGTCGTGGTCGGGACCGTGGGGGTCCGTACCAAGAGACCCAGTACTTC. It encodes CSVECRGRDRGGPYQETQYF.

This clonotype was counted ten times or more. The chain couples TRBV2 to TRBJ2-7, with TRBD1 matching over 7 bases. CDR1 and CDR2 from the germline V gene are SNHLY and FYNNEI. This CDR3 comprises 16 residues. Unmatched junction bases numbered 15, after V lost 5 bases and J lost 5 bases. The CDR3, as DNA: TGTGCCAGCAGTCCTCTCCACGGGACAGTATCAAACGAGCAGTACTTC. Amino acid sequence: CASSPLHGTVSNEQYF.

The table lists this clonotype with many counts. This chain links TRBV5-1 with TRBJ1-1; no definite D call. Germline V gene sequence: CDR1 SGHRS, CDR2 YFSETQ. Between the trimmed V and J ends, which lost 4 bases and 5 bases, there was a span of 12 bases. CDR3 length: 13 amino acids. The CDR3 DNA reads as TGCGCCAGCAGCCCGGGGTTGGCGACTGAAGCTTTCTTT. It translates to CASSPGLATEAFF.

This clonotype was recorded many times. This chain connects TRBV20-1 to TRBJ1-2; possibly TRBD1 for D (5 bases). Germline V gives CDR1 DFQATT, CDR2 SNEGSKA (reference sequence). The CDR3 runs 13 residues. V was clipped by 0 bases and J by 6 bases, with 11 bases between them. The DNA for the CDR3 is TGCAGTGCTAGAGAAGGAGGGGAGAATGGCTACACCTTC. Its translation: CSAREGGENGYTF.

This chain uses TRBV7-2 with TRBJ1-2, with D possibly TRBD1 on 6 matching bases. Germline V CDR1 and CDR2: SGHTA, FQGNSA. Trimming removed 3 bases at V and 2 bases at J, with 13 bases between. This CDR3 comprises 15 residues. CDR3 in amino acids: CASSFIGGANYGYTF. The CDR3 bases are TGTGCCAGCAGCTTTATAGGGGGGGCGAACTATGGCTACACCTTC.

CDR3 coding DNA: TGTGCCAGCAGGATCGGCAGAAATTCTGGAAACACCATATATTTT. Protein sequence: CASRIGRNSGNTIYF. The chain recombines TRBV12-3 or TRBV12-4 with TRBJ1-3, with D unclear. This CDR3 is 15 amino acids long. The V and J ends lost 6 bases and 1 base respectively, with 13 bases between them.